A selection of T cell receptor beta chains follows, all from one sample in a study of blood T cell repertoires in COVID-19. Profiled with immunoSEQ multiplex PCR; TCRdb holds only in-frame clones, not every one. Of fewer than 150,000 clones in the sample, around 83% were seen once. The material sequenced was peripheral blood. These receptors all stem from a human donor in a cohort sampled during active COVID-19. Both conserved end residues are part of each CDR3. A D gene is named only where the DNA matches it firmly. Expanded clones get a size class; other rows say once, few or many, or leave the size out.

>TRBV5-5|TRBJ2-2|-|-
CASILSGDGTGELFF
TGTGCCAGCATCTTGTCAGGGGACGGAACCGGGGAGCTGTTTTTT
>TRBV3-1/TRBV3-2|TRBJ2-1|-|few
CASSQLYGNEQFF
TGTGCCAGCAGCCAACTTTACGGCAATGAGCAGTTCTTC
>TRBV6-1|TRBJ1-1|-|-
CASSEYPSGGGTEAFF
TGTGCCAGCAGTGAATACCCCTCGGGGGGAGGGACTGAAGCTTTCTTT
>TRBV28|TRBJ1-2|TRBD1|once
CASTNARQGPTGYTF
TGTGCCAGCACCAACGCGAGACAGGGGCCGACGGGCTACACCTTC
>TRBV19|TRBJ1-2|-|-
CASSAPGLARYGYTF
TGTGCCAGTAGTGCTCCGGGACTGGCAAGATATGGCTACACCTTC
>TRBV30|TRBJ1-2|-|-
CARNHGAEGYTF
TGTGCCCGAAACCATGGGGCAGAAGGCTACACCTTC
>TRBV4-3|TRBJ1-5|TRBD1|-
CASSQDSGRGNQPQHF
TGCGCCAGCAGCCAAGATTCCGGCAGGGGGAATCAGCCCCAGCATTTT
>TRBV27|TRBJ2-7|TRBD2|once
CASSLLAGGPFREQYF
TGTGCCAGCAGCCTCTTAGCGGGGGGGCCGTTTCGCGAGCAGTACTTC
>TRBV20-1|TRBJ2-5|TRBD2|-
CSASKTSGGDQETQYF
TGCAGTGCTAGTAAGACTAGCGGGGGTGACCAAGAGACCCAGTACTTC
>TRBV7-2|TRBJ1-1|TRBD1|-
CASSWRQGRNAEAFF
TGTGCCAGCAGCTGGCGACAGGGACGTAACGCTGAAGCTTTCTTT
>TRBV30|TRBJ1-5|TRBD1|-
CAWSTDRNQPQHF
TGTGCCTGGAGTACGGACAGGAATCAGCCCCAGCATTTT
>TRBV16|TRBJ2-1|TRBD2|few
CASSPRGLTFSGEQFF
TGTGCCAGCAGCCCCCGGGGACTAACATTCTCAGGGGAGCAGTTCTTC
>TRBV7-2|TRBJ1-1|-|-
CASSLGASTEAFF
TGTGCCAGCAGCTTAGGGGCGTCTACTGAAGCTTTCTTT
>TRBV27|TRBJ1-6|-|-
CASSFSSSYNSPLHF
TGTGCCAGCAGTTTCTCGAGCTCCTATAATTCACCCCTCCACTTT
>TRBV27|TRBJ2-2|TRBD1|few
CASRGQANTGELFF
TGTGCCAGCCGAGGACAGGCGAACACCGGGGAGCTGTTTTTT
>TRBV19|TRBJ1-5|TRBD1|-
CASTRQGPYQPQHF
TGTGCCAGTACCCGACAGGGGCCTTATCAGCCCCAGCATTTT
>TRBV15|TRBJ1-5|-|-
CATSKGDYSNQPQHF
TGTGCCACCAGCAAGGGAGATTATAGCAATCAGCCCCAGCATTTT
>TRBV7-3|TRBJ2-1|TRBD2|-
CASSSTGTSRDEQFF
TGTGCCAGCAGCTCAACCGGGACTAGTCGGGATGAGCAGTTCTTC
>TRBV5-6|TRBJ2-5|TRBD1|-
CASSFGQGQETQYF
TGTGCCAGCAGCTTCGGACAGGGACAAGAGACCCAGTACTTC
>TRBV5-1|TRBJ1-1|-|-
CASSLPMNTEAFF
TGCGCCAGCAGCTTGCCCATGAACACTGAAGCTTTCTTT
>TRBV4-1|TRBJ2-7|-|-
CASSQDVALYEQYF
TGCGCCAGCAGCCAAGATGTAGCCCTCTACGAGCAGTACTTC
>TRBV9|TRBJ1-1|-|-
CASSATWGNTEAFF
TGTGCCAGCAGCGCGACCTGGGGCAACACTGAAGCTTTCTTT
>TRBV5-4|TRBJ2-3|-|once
CASSLSMDTQYF
TGTGCCAGCAGCTTATCTATGGATACGCAGTATTTT
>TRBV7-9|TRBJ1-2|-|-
CASSHPLGGNGYTF
TGTGCCAGCAGCCACCCCCTCGGGGGGAATGGCTACACCTTC
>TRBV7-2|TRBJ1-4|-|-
CASSRGGWEKLFF
TGTGCCAGCAGCCGGGGAGGGTGGGAAAAACTGTTTTTT
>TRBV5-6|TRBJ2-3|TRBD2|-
CASSLGTSVGNTDTQYF
TGTGCCAGCAGCTTGGGGACTAGCGTAGGAAACACAGATACGCAGTATTTT
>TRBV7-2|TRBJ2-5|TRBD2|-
CASSSIGTTSETQYF
TGTGCCAGCAGCTCCATCGGGACTACCTCGGAGACCCAGTACTTC
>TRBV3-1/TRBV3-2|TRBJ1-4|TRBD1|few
CASSQVSGGKLFF
TGTGCCAGCAGCCAAGTGTCAGGGGGAAAACTGTTTTTT
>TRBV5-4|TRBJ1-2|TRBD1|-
CASSLELQGAGGYTF
TGTGCCAGCAGCTTGGAGCTACAGGGGGCCGGTGGCTACACCTTC
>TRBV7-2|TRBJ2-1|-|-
CASSSTGSFNNEQFF
TGTGCCAGCAGCTCGACAGGTTCCTTTAACAATGAGCAGTTCTTC
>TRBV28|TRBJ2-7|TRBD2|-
CASIKRGGPYEQYF
TGTGCCAGCATCAAGCGGGGGGGCCCCTACGAGCAGTACTTC
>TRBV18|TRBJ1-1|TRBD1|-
CASSPLGTGMNTEAFF
TGTGCCAGCTCACCACTGGGGACAGGGATGAACACTGAAGCTTTCTTT
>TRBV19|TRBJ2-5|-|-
CASSKEGETQYF
TGTGCCAGTAGTAAAGAGGGCGAGACCCAGTACTTC
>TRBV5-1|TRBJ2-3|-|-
CASSLAGVLRQSGDTQYF
TGCGCCAGCAGCTTGGCTGGAGTCCTTCGGCAGTCGGGGGATACGCAGTATTTT
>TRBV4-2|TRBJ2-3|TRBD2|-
CASSPGAKRGASSTDTQYF
TGTGCCAGCAGCCCGGGGGCCAAGCGGGGGGCTTCAAGCACAGATACGCAGTATTTT
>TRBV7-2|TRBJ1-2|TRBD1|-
CASSLDPGQGPLGGYTF
TGTGCCAGCAGCTTAGACCCCGGACAGGGACCCCTCGGAGGCTACACCTTC
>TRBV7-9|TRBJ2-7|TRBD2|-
CASSLEASGGIMEQYF
TGTGCCAGCAGCTTAGAGGCTAGCGGGGGTATTATGGAGCAGTACTTC
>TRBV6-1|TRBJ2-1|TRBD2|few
CASSEDWTSNEQFF
TGTGCCAGCAGTGAAGATTGGACTAGCAATGAGCAGTTCTTC
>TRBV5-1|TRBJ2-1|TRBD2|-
CASSFRTSGANEQFF
TGCGCCAGCAGCTTCCGGACTAGCGGGGCTAATGAGCAGTTCTTC
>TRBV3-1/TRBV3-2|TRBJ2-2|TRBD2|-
CASSQVNSGSRNTGELFF
TGTGCCAGCAGCCAAGTAAATAGCGGGAGTAGGAACACCGGGGAGCTGTTTTTT
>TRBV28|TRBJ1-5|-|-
CASSPSNSNQPQHF
TGTGCCAGCAGTCCCTCTAATAGCAATCAGCCCCAGCATTTT
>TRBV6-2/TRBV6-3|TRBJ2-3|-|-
CASSKGLTMGDTQYF
TGTGCCAGCAGTAAAGGACTGACCATGGGGGATACGCAGTATTTT
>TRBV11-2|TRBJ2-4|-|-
CASSLVQAKNIQYF
TGTGCCAGCAGCTTAGTACAGGCCAAAAACATTCAGTACTTC
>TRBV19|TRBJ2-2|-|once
CAGRTRGTGELFF
TGTGCCGGCAGAACAAGAGGCACCGGGGAGCTGTTTTTT
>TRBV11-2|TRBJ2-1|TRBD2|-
CASSLGLAGAPPYNEQFF
TGTGCCAGCAGCTTAGGGCTAGCGGGGGCCCCGCCTTACAATGAGCAGTTCTTC
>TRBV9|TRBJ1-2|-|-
CASQTSGYGYTF
TGTGCCAGCCAGACATCGGGGTATGGCTACACCTTC
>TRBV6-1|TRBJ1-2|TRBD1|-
CASSGRQGQANYGYTF
TGTGCCAGCAGTGGGAGACAGGGCCAAGCTAACTATGGCTACACCTTC
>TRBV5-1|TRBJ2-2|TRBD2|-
CASKPAGVITGELFF
TGCGCCAGCAAACCAGCGGGGGTGATAACCGGGGAGCTGTTTTTT
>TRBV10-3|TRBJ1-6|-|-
CAIQGSGDSPLHF
TGTGCCATACAGGGATCAGGGGATTCACCCCTCCACTTT
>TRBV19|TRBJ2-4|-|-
CASSIVAGSKNIQYF
TGTGCCAGTAGTATAGTGGCAGGGTCCAAAAACATTCAGTACTTC
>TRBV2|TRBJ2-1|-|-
CASRSFGVEGYNEQFF
TGTGCCAGCAGGAGTTTCGGGGTAGAGGGTTACAATGAGCAGTTCTTC